This T cell receptor beta chain is drawn from a study of blood T cells in healthy people across ages. CDR3 length: 13 residues. V was clipped by 0 bases and J by 2 bases, with 5 bases between them. Looked up from germline, CDR1 is LGHNA and CDR2 is YSLEER. Using a J-beta primer mix together with a sample-barcoded 5' primer, a second PCR was run for about 7 to 12 cycles. TCRdb redid the calling of the 5' RACE reads with MiXCR, one entry per CDR3 protein. The sample lists roughly 930,000 distinct CDR3 sequences, roughly 52% occurring once. At least ten counts were recorded for this clonotype. The receptor comes from a man aged 25 to 40 in good health. The sequenced sample was blood. V usage is TRBV4-3 and J usage is TRBJ2-7; D ambiguous. The CDR3: CASSQDRPYEQYF. CDR3 in DNA: TGCGCCAGCAGCCAAGATAGGCCCTACGAGCAGTACTTC.